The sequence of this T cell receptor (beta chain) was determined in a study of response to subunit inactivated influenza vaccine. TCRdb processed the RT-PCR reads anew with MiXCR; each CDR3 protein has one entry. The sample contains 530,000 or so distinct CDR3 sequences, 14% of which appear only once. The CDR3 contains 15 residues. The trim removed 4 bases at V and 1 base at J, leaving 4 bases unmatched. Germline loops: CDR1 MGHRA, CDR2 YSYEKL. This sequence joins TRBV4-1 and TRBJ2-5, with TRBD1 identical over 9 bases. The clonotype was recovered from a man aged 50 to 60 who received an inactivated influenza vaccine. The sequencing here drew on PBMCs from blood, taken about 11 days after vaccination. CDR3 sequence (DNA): TGCGCCAGCAGCCCGGGGACAGGGATCCAAGAGACCCAGTACTTC. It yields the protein CASSPGTGIQETQYF.